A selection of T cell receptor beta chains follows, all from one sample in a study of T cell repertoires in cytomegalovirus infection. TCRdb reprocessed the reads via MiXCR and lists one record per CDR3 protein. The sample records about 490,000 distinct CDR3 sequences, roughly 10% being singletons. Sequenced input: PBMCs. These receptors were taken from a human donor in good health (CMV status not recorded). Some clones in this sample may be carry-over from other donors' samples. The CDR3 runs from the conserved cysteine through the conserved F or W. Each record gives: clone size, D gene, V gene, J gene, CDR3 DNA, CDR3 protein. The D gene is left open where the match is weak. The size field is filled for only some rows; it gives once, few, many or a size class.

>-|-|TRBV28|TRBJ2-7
TGTGCCAGCAGTTTGTGGGACGCGGGCTACGAGCAGTACTTC
CASSLWDAGYEQYF
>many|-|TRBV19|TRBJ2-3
TGTGCCAGTAGTCCTCGAGGAAGAGATACGCAGTATTTT
CASSPRGRDTQYF
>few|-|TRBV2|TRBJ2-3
TGTGCCAGCAGTGAATACCGACGGGAAGATACGCAGTATTTT
CASSEYRREDTQYF
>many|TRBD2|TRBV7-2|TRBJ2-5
TGTGCCAGCAGCTCAGGACTAGCGACTCGAGAGACCCAGTACTTC
CASSSGLATRETQYF
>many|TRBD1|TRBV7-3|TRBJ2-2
TGTGCCAGCAGCTCGGGACAGGGATCCGCCGGGGAGCTGTTTTTT
CASSSGQGSAGELFF
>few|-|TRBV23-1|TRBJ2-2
TGCGCCAGCAGTCAGAAAATCGGGACACCAGCCTCGAACACCGGGGAGCTGTTTTTT
CASSQKIGTPASNTGELFF
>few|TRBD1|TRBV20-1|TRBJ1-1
TGCAGTGCCAAAAAGGACAGGGGGCATGAAGCTTTCTTT
CSAKKDRGHEAFF
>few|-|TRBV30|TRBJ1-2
TGTGCCTGGAGCCATCTGACTCGGAGTTATGGCTACACCTTC
CAWSHLTRSYGYTF
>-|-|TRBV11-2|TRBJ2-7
TGTGCCAGCAGCTCCGACCCGGCGAACTACGAGCAGTACTTC
CASSSDPANYEQYF
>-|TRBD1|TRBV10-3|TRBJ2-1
TGTGCCATCAGTGAGCGTGACAGGGGGTTCGACAATGAGCAGTTCTTC
CAISERDRGFDNEQFF
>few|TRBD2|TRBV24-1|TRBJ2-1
TGTGCCACCAGTGTGAGCGGGGGAAGCTCCTACAATGAGCAGTTCTTC
CATSVSGGSSYNEQFF
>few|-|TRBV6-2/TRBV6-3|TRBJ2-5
TGTGCCAGCAGTTACGGAAGCTCTACCGGCGAGACCCAGTACTTC
CASSYGSSTGETQYF
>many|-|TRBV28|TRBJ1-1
TGTGCCAGCAGTATGGACACTGAAGCTTTCTTT
CASSMDTEAFF
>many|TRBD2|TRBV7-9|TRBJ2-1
TGTGCCAGCAGCCCCATCACTAGCGGGTATTACAATGAGCAGTTCTTC
CASSPITSGYYNEQFF
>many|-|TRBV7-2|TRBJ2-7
TGTGCCAGCAGCTTCTGGGGGAGCTCCTACGAGCAGTACTTC
CASSFWGSSYEQYF
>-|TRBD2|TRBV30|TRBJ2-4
TGTGCCTGGGCCCGGGGGGGAATAAACATTCAGTACTTC
CAWARGGINIQYF
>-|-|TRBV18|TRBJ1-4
TGTGCCAGCTCGCCGGGATTGCGTAATGAAAAACTGTTTTTT
CASSPGLRNEKLFF
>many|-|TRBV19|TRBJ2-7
TGTGCCAGTAGTATAGGGGGCCCGGCTAACGGGCAGTACTTC
CASSIGGPANGQYF
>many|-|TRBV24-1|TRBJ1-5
TGTGCCACCAGTGACGCTCAGAGGGGGTCTGATCAGCCCCAGCATTTT
CATSDAQRGSDQPQHF
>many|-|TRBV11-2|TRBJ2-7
TGTGCCAGCAGCTTAGCCGGGACACGGGATGGAGAGCAGTACTTC
CASSLAGTRDGEQYF
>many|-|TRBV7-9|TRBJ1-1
TGTGCCAGCAGCTTAACGGGAGCCCAGGGTGAAGCTTTCTTT
CASSLTGAQGEAFF
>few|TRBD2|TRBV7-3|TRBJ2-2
TGTGCCAGCAGCTTAGAAGCGGGGGGACAGACCGGGGAGCTGTTTTTT
CASSLEAGGQTGELFF
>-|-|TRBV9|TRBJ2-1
TGTGCCAGCAGCGTGGGCGGAACCTACAATGAGCAGTTCTTC
CASSVGGTYNEQFF
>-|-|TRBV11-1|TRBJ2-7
TGTGCCAGCAGCTTAACCTCGGACAGCTCCTATCTCGAGCAGTACTTC
CASSLTSDSSYLEQYF
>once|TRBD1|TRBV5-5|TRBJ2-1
TGTGCCAGCAGCTTGGGGGGACAGGATGAGCAGTTCTTC
CASSLGGQDEQFF
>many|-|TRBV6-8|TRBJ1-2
TGTGCCAGCAGTTACTCGAGGGCAGGGCAAAACTATGGCTACACCTTC
CASSYSRAGQNYGYTF
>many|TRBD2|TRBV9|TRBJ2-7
TGTGCCAGCAGTGAGAGCGGGGGGGTGGGCGAGCAGTACTTC
CASSESGGVGEQYF
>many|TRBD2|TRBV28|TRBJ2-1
TGTGCCAGCAGTTTAGCTGGCGGGAGGGCCGTGCAGTTCTTC
CASSLAGGRAVQFF
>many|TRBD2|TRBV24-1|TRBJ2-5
TGTGCCACCAGTGACCCCCCCGGGACTAGCACACAAGAGACCCAGTACTTC
CATSDPPGTSTQETQYF
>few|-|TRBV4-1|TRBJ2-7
TGCGCCAGCAGCCCGGTGGGCTTTGGGGGGCGCGGGTACGAGCAGTACTTC
CASSPVGFGGRGYEQYF
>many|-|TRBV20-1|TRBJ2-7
TGCAGTGCTAATGGAGGCTACGAGCAGTACTTC
CSANGGYEQYF
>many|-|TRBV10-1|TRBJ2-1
TGCGCCAGCAGTCTGTCAGGGGAGAATGAGCAGTTCTTC
CASSLSGENEQFF
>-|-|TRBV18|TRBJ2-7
TGTGCCAGCTCACCACGAGACGAGCAGTACTTC
CASSPRDEQYF
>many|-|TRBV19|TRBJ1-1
TGTGCCAGTAGCATTGATGTATCTTCTGAAGCTTTCTTT
CASSIDVSSEAFF
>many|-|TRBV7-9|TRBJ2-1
TGTGCCAGCAGCACTAGGTACAATGAGCAGTTCTTC
CASSTRYNEQFF
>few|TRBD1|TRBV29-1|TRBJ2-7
TGCAGCGGACAGGGACAGGGGTACGAGCAGTACTTC
CSGQGQGYEQYF
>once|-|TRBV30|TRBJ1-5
TGTGCCTGGAGTAACTGTGCGGGTGGTCAGCCCCAGCATTTT
CAWSNCAGGQPQHF
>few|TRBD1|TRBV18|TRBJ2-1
TGTGCCAGCTCACCACCGGGCAGGGGGCTCTACAATGAGCAGTTCTTC
CASSPPGRGLYNEQFF
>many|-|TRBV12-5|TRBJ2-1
TGTGCTACCCTCAGGGGGGTTGGAAATGAGCAGTTCTTC
CATLRGVGNEQFF
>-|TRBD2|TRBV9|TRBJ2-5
TGTGCCAGCAGCACAGGGACTAGCGGGACGGCAACCCAGTACTTC
CASSTGTSGTATQYF
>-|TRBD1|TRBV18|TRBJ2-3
TGTGCCAGCTCACCACGGGACAGGGGCGCAGATACGCAGTATTTT
CASSPRDRGADTQYF
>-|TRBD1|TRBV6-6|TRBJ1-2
TGTGCCAGCAGTTACCTGCGACAGGGGGGAAACTATGGCTACACCTTC
CASSYLRQGGNYGYTF
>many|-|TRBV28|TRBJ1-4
TGTGCCAGCAGTTTCCGGAAAAGACTGTTTTTT
CASSFRKRLFF
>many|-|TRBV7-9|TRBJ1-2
TGTGCCAGCAGCTTAGAGTCAATCTATGGCTACACCTTC
CASSLESIYGYTF
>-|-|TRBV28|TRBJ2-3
TGTGCCAGCACCGGGCTTGGCACAGATACGCAGTATTTT
CASTGLGTDTQYF
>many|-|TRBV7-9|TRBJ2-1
TGTGCCAGCAGCTTAATGGGAGACAGCTCCTACAATGAGCAGTTCTTC
CASSLMGDSSYNEQFF
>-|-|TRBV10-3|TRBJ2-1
TGTGCCATCAGTGAGTCCGAACAACTGTCCTACAATGAGCAGTTCTTC
CAISESEQLSYNEQFF
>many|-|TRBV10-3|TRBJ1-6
TGTGCCATCAGGAGACAGAATTCACCCCTCCACTTT
CAIRRQNSPLHF
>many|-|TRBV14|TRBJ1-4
TGTGCCAGCAGCCAGGACCCGGGCTCTAATGAAAAACTGTTTTTT
CASSQDPGSNEKLFF
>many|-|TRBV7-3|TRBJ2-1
TGTGCCAGCAGCTTGGGGGGCCCCGGGGCCAATGAGCAGTTCTTC
CASSLGGPGANEQFF
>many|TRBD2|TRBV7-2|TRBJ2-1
TGTGCCAGCAGCTTGCCGGGACTAGCGGTAGACAATGAGCAGTTCTTC
CASSLPGLAVDNEQFF
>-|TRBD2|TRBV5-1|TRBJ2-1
TGCGCCAGCAGCCCGGAGGGCGGGAGTGAGTATGAGCAGTTCTTC
CASSPEGGSEYEQFF
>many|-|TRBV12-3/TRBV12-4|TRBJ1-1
TGTGCCAGCAGTTTAAAATTAAAGAACACTGAAGCTTTCTTT
CASSLKLKNTEAFF
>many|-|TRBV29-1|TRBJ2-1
TGCAGCGTTGGGGGGGTCAATGAGCAGTTCTTC
CSVGGVNEQFF
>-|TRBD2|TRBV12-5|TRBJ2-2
TGTGCTAGTGGTTTGGGGACTAGCGGGAGGAACGGGAACACCGGGGAGCTGTTTTTT
CASGLGTSGRNGNTGELFF
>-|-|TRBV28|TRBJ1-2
TGTGCCAGCAGTTTGCGGCAGGGAACACTAGGCTATGGCTACACCTTC
CASSLRQGTLGYGYTF
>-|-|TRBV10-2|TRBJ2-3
TGCGCCAGCAGTGAGAGCAGCGGTCGCACAGATACGCAGTATTTT
CASSESSGRTDTQYF
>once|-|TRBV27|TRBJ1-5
TGTGCCAGCAGGCCTCGGGGACCGAAAAATCAGCCCCAGCATTTT
CASRPRGPKNQPQHF
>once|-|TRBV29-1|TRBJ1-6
TGCAGCGTTGCTAAGGATTTAAATTCACCCCTCCACTTT
CSVAKDLNSPLHF
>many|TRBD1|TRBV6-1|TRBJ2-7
TGTGCCAGCGCCGGACAGGGCATAGATTCCTACGAGCAGTACTTC
CASAGQGIDSYEQYF